This T cell receptor beta chain was profiled in a study of shared clonotypes between healthy human individuals. Naivety among CD8 cells was defined by CD45RO negativity and positive CCR7 selection, thereby excluding terminally differentiated effector memory CD45RA+ cells. Germline loops: CDR1 SEHNR, CDR2 FQNEAQ (reference sequence). The CDR3 runs 15 residues. Trimming removed 5 bases from V and 6 bases from J; junction bases left unmatched: 10. In the source study's methods: ImmunoSEQ output held junction-only sequences without quality scores, so filtering differed. Using immunoSEQ multiplex PCR, the repertoire was profiled, and TCRdb retains in-frame clones only, with some absent. V, J and clone size were drawn from that table, and D and trimming were deduced from the DNA. The table lists 1.5 million to 2.5 million clones, about 95% of them singletons.

The source material was naive CD8+ T cells sorted from blood. The gene calls are TRBV7-9 and TRBJ2-1; TRBD1 aligns across 7 bases. The TCR was taken from a man in his late teens or twenties in good health. The CDR3 loop reads CASSHPGQFPNEQFF. The DNA for the CDR3 is TGTGCCAGCAGCCACCCGGGACAGTTTCCCAATGAGCAGTTCTTC.